Listed below are T cell receptor beta chains from one sample, sequenced in a study of shared clonotypes between healthy human individuals. Generated by immunoSEQ multiplex PCR, the TCRdb table keeps only in-frame clones and is missing some. The sample holds approximately 1.9 million clones, 80% to 95% seen once. Specimen: naive CD8+ T cells from PBMCs. The receptors come from a man aged 18 to 29 in good health. Some clones in this sample may be carry-over from other donors' samples. Each CDR3 is given with its conserved first and last residue. A D gene is named only where the DNA matches it firmly. Clone size is given for some rows only: seen once, a few or many times, or a class if the clone is expanded.

d_call j_call v_call clone_size cdr3_nt cdr3_aa
NA TRBJ1-2 TRBV4-1 NA TGCGCCAGCAGCCCCCGGGCGGGGCCCGAAGGCTACACCTTC CASSPRAGPEGYTF
NA TRBJ2-2 TRBV4-1 once TGCGCCAGCAGTTCGGTTCTCAACACCGGGGAGCTGTTTTTT CASSSVLNTGELFF
NA TRBJ2-7 TRBV2 NA TGTGCCAGCAGTGAAAGGCTGTGGGAAGACGACTACGAGCAGTACTTC CASSERLWEDDYEQYF
NA TRBJ1-2 TRBV19 NA TGTGCCAGTAGTATCAGTAACTATGGCTACACCTTC CASSISNYGYTF
NA TRBJ2-7 TRBV6-5 NA TGTGCCAGCAGTTGGGGGACTTCTCGGGGCGAGCAGTACTTC CASSWGTSRGEQYF
NA TRBJ2-6 TRBV7-6 NA TGTGCCAGCAGCTCCCTCGCGGATCTCTCTGGGGCCAACGTCCTGACTTTC CASSSLADLSGANVLTF
NA TRBJ1-1 TRBV15 once TGTGCCACCAGCAGAGTTGCGGTACGCGGGGGCTGGAACACTGAAGCTTTCTTT CATSRVAVRGGWNTEAFF
NA TRBJ2-1 TRBV6-5 few TGTGCCAGCAGTTACTCAGGCAATGAGCAGTTCTTC CASSYSGNEQFF
NA TRBJ1-5 TRBV2 NA TGTGCCAGCAGTGAATCGGGTCGGGTACTTAGCAATCAGCCCCAGCATTTT CASSESGRVLSNQPQHF
NA TRBJ2-1 TRBV7-9 NA TGTGCCAGCAGCTCCCGGCTGGATGAGCAGTTCTTC CASSSRLDEQFF
NA TRBJ2-1 TRBV7-9 NA TGTGCCAGCAGCGCTCTATTGGAGGATGAGCAGTTCTTC CASSALLEDEQFF
NA TRBJ2-1 TRBV6-5 NA TGTGCCAGCAGTTACCGCGAGGGGCGGGATAGGAATGAGCAGTTCTTC CASSYREGRDRNEQFF
TRBD2 TRBJ2-1 TRBV19 NA TGTGCCAGTAGCATCGGCCTAGCGGGCGGTAATGAGCAGTTCTTC CASSIGLAGGNEQFF
NA TRBJ2-1 TRBV28 NA TGTGCCAGCAGTTTTCGATATTCCAATGAGCAGTTCTTC CASSFRYSNEQFF
NA TRBJ2-7 TRBV19 NA TGTCGGCGGCACGAAGCCTCCGAGCAGTACTTC CRRHEASEQYF
NA TRBJ1-2 TRBV28 NA TGTGCCAGCAGCGCGGGTGAGGGGACAAACTATGGCTACACCTTC CASSAGEGTNYGYTF
NA TRBJ2-7 TRBV2 NA TGTGCCAGCAGTGATCGACTCCAGGCCTCATCAGAGCAGTACTTC CASSDRLQASSEQYF
NA TRBJ2-2 TRBV7-2 NA TGTGCCAGCAGCTTAACTTCCGGGTCTGGGGAGCTGTTTTTT CASSLTSGSGELFF
TRBD2 TRBJ2-1 TRBV7-9 NA TGTGCCAGCAGCCCAAGGACTAGCGGGGCCCCTAGGGAGCAGTTCTTC CASSPRTSGAPREQFF
NA TRBJ2-4 TRBV27 NA TGTGCCAGCAGTTTATCAGGGAATGCCAAAAACATTCAGTACTTC CASSLSGNAKNIQYF
TRBD2 TRBJ2-3 TRBV23-1 NA TGCGCCAGCAGTCATTCCCTGCTAGCGGCTGATACGCAGTATTTT CASSHSLLAADTQYF
TRBD1 TRBJ1-1 TRBV7-9 NA TGTGCCAGCAGCCCGGTAATGGGGGGACAGGGGACTATGAACACTGAAGCTTTCTTT CASSPVMGGQGTMNTEAFF
NA TRBJ2-7 TRBV6-1 NA TGTGCCAGCCGAATAGGGGCCTCCTACGAGCAGTACTTC CASRIGASYEQYF
NA TRBJ2-1 TRBV7-9 NA TGTGCCAGCAGCTTAGTTGTTGCGGCACACGGAAATGAGCAGTTCTTC CASSLVVAAHGNEQFF
NA TRBJ1-2 TRBV19 NA TGTGCCAGTAGTATACTGGCAGACTATAACTATGGCTACACCTTC CASSILADYNYGYTF
NA TRBJ2-5 TRBV7-9 once TGTGCCAGCAGCCGCACGGGGGCACGAGAGACCCAGTACTTC CASSRTGARETQYF
NA TRBJ2-2 TRBV4-1 NA TGCGCCAGCAGCCACTCGTTTGGGGCCGGGGAGCTGTTTTTT CASSHSFGAGELFF
NA TRBJ2-1 TRBV6-5 NA TGTGCCAGCAGTCCCGACCGAACACCCTCCAATGAGCAGTTCTTC CASSPDRTPSNEQFF
TRBD2 TRBJ2-3 TRBV9 NA TGTGCCAGCAGCGTAGCAGCGGGATCTAGCACAGATACGCAGTATTTT CASSVAAGSSTDTQYF